The rows below give T cell receptor beta chains drawn from one sample of a study of blood T cell repertoires in COVID-19. Sequenced by immunoSEQ multiplex PCR; TCRdb stores in-frame clones only, minus some. The sample consists of approximately 210,000 clones, roughly 78% of them appearing once. The sequencing sample was made of peripheral blood. These receptors originate from a woman in her thirties or forties with acute or convalescent COVID-19. Each CDR3 is given with its conserved first and last residue. D genes are given only for firm matches. Some rows mark clone size as missing; the rest say once, few, many or name a class of expanded clone.

J: TRBJ1-1; D: NA; V: TRBV7-9; size: NA; CDR3: CASSLHTNTEAFF; DNA: TGTGCCAGCAGCTTGCACACCAACACTGAAGCTTTCTTT
J: TRBJ2-1; D: TRBD2; V: TRBV5-1; size: NA; CDR3: CASGKLAGGSPYNEQFF; DNA: TGCGCCAGCGGTAAACTAGCGGGGGGCTCTCCCTACAATGAGCAGTTCTTC
J: TRBJ2-1; D: TRBD1; V: TRBV6-6; size: NA; CDR3: CASSHPGQGADEQFF; DNA: TGTGCCAGCAGTCACCCGGGACAGGGGGCCGATGAGCAGTTCTTC
J: TRBJ2-1; D: TRBD2; V: TRBV5-6; size: NA; CDR3: CASSSTTSGTPLNNEQFF; DNA: TGTGCCAGCAGCTCTACGACTAGCGGGACCCCCCTTAACAATGAGCAGTTCTTC
J: TRBJ2-7; D: NA; V: TRBV5-1; size: NA; CDR3: CASSLGASYEQYF; DNA: TGCGCCAGCAGCTTGGGAGCATCCTACGAGCAGTACTTC
J: TRBJ1-1; D: NA; V: TRBV27; size: NA; CDR3: CASSLSYLGRATTEAFF; DNA: TGTGCCAGCAGTTTATCGTACTTAGGCAGGGCGACCACTGAAGCTTTCTTT
J: TRBJ2-2; D: NA; V: TRBV4-1; size: NA; CDR3: CASSQDRGNTGELFF; DNA: TGCGCCAGCAGCCAAGACAGGGGAAACACCGGGGAGCTGTTTTTT
J: TRBJ2-2; D: TRBD2; V: TRBV28; size: NA; CDR3: CASSSSGREDTGELFF; DNA: TGTGCCAGCAGTTCGTCCGGGAGGGAGGACACCGGGGAGCTGTTTTTT
J: TRBJ2-7; D: TRBD1; V: TRBV7-8; size: NA; CDR3: CASSTRGQGTYEQYF; DNA: TGTGCCAGCAGCACCCGGGGACAGGGAACCTACGAGCAGTACTTC
J: TRBJ2-5; D: NA; V: TRBV30; size: few; CDR3: CAWSVASTGETQYF; DNA: TGTGCCTGGAGTGTCGCTTCCACGGGGGAGACCCAGTACTTC
J: TRBJ1-2; D: NA; V: TRBV10-3; size: NA; CDR3: CAISAGDYGYTF; DNA: TGTGCCATCAGTGCAGGGGACTATGGCTACACCTTC
J: TRBJ2-7; D: TRBD2; V: TRBV10-2; size: few; CDR3: CASSERASGSEQYF; DNA: TGCGCCAGCAGTGAAAGGGCTAGCGGGAGCGAGCAGTACTTC
J: TRBJ1-1; D: NA; V: TRBV12-3/TRBV12-4; size: once; CDR3: CASSLAYNTEAFF; DNA: TGTGCCAGCAGTTTAGCCTACAACACTGAAGCTTTCTTT
J: TRBJ1-1; D: NA; V: TRBV19; size: NA; CDR3: CASSPQRWGPGGEAFF; DNA: TGTGCCAGTAGTCCCCAGCGTTGGGGGCCGGGCGGTGAAGCTTTCTTT
J: TRBJ2-1; D: NA; V: TRBV2; size: NA; CDR3: CASHYPMEHNEQFF; DNA: TGTGCCAGCCACTATCCAATGGAGCACAATGAGCAGTTCTTC
J: TRBJ2-4; D: TRBD1; V: TRBV6-5; size: NA; CDR3: CANARDRGDIQYF; DNA: TGTGCCAATGCGAGGGACAGGGGAGACATTCAGTACTTC
J: TRBJ2-7; D: TRBD1; V: TRBV24-1; size: few; CDR3: CATSDPDRGRPGEQYF; DNA: TGTGCCACCAGTGACCCAGACAGGGGGCGGCCGGGGGAGCAGTACTTC
J: TRBJ2-1; D: NA; V: TRBV7-2; size: NA; CDR3: CASSLVRHHNEQFF; DNA: TGTGCCAGCAGCTTAGTCAGACACCACAATGAGCAGTTCTTC
J: TRBJ1-5; D: NA; V: TRBV5-1; size: NA; CDR3: CASSLDVSGFNQPQHF; DNA: TGCGCCAGCAGCCTTGATGTAAGCGGGTTCAATCAGCCCCAGCATTTT
J: TRBJ1-2; D: TRBD1; V: TRBV4-1; size: NA; CDR3: CASSHVDRGGDGYTF; DNA: TGCGCCAGCAGCCATGTCGACAGGGGAGGGGATGGCTACACCTTC
J: TRBJ1-5; D: TRBD1; V: TRBV6-5; size: NA; CDR3: CASSPRTGRAQPQHF; DNA: TGTGCCAGCAGTCCCCGGACAGGGCGGGCTCAGCCCCAGCATTTT
J: TRBJ1-2; D: NA; V: TRBV9; size: NA; CDR3: CASSVPGVSYTF; DNA: TGTGCCAGCAGCGTACCAGGGGTGAGCTACACCTTC
J: TRBJ1-2; D: TRBD1; V: TRBV6-6; size: NA; CDR3: CASSYETGVYGYTF; DNA: TGTGCCAGCAGTTACGAGACAGGGGTCTATGGCTACACCTTC
J: TRBJ1-1; D: TRBD1; V: TRBV3-1/TRBV3-2; size: few; CDR3: CASSQGTGGYTEAFF; DNA: TGTGCCAGCAGCCAAGGGACAGGGGGCTACACTGAAGCTTTCTTT
J: TRBJ2-3; D: TRBD1; V: TRBV6-2/TRBV6-3; size: NA; CDR3: CASSFYRDRPINADTQYF; DNA: TGTGCCAGCAGTTTTTACCGGGACAGACCGATAAATGCAGATACGCAGTATTTT
J: TRBJ1-2; D: NA; V: TRBV27; size: NA; CDR3: CASSSQGRGYTF; DNA: TGTGCCAGCAGTTCACAGGGTAGGGGCTACACCTTC
J: TRBJ2-3; D: TRBD2; V: TRBV2; size: NA; CDR3: CASTVRSGGATDTQYF; DNA: TGTGCCAGCACCGTTCGAAGCGGGGGGGCTACAGATACGCAGTATTTT
J: TRBJ1-1; D: NA; V: TRBV2; size: NA; CDR3: CATGHTNTEAFF; DNA: TGTGCCACTGGACACACGAACACTGAAGCTTTCTTT
J: TRBJ1-2; D: TRBD1; V: TRBV5-5; size: NA; CDR3: CASSLGQGGSGYTF; DNA: TGTGCCAGCAGCTTGGGACAGGGGGGGAGTGGCTACACCTTC
J: TRBJ2-7; D: TRBD2; V: TRBV3-1/TRBV3-2; size: NA; CDR3: CASSQETGGPAEQYF; DNA: TGTGCCAGCAGCCAAGAAACGGGAGGGCCCGCCGAGCAGTACTTC
J: TRBJ2-7; D: NA; V: TRBV27; size: NA; CDR3: CASSPATGSGEQYF; DNA: TGTGCCAGCAGTCCCGCTACAGGGTCCGGCGAGCAGTACTTC
J: TRBJ2-4; D: TRBD2; V: TRBV10-1; size: NA; CDR3: CASSDSDRGGAKNIQYF; DNA: TGCGCCAGCAGTGACTCCGACCGGGGGGGGGCCAAAAACATTCAGTACTTC
J: TRBJ2-1; D: TRBD1; V: TRBV5-1; size: NA; CDR3: CASSFSGTGYNEQFF; DNA: TGCGCCAGCAGCTTTAGTGGGACAGGATACAATGAGCAGTTCTTC
J: TRBJ1-3; D: NA; V: TRBV6-2/TRBV6-3; size: NA; CDR3: CASSQGGRFSGNTIYF; DNA: TGTGCCAGCAGTCAAGGGGGACGGTTCTCTGGAAACACCATATATTTT
J: TRBJ2-2; D: TRBD1; V: TRBV4-1; size: NA; CDR3: CASSDRGNTGELFF; DNA: TGCGCCAGCAGCGACAGGGGCAACACCGGGGAGCTGTTTTTT
J: TRBJ2-3; D: TRBD2; V: TRBV10-3; size: NA; CDR3: CAISRAGGSTDTQYF; DNA: TGTGCCATCAGTCGCGCGGGGGGATCCACAGATACGCAGTATTTT
J: TRBJ2-3; D: NA; V: TRBV18; size: NA; CDR3: CASSPPALAKDTQYF; DNA: TGTGCCAGCTCACCACCGGCACTAGCTAAAGATACGCAGTATTTT
J: TRBJ2-5; D: TRBD2; V: TRBV28; size: NA; CDR3: CASESGREETQYF; DNA: TGTGCCAGCGAAAGCGGGAGGGAAGAGACCCAGTACTTC
J: TRBJ2-5; D: TRBD2; V: TRBV3-1/TRBV3-2; size: NA; CDR3: CASSPSRASGGPIQETQYF; DNA: TGTGCCAGCAGCCCCTCCCGGGCTAGCGGGGGCCCGATCCAAGAGACCCAGTACTTC
J: TRBJ2-7; D: NA; V: TRBV5-1; size: NA; CDR3: CASSLEQPSSYEQYF; DNA: TGCGCCAGCAGCTTGGAACAGCCGAGCTCCTACGAGCAGTACTTC
J: TRBJ2-1; D: TRBD2; V: TRBV20-1; size: once; CDR3: CSASLPQRGPDNEQFF; DNA: TGCAGTGCTAGTCTCCCCCAGCGGGGGCCTGACAATGAGCAGTTCTTC
J: TRBJ2-7; D: NA; V: TRBV11-2; size: NA; CDR3: CASSLGTVAYEQYF; DNA: TGTGCCAGCAGCTTAGGGACAGTTGCCTACGAGCAGTACTTC
J: TRBJ2-7; D: NA; V: TRBV27; size: NA; CDR3: CASSLTAPSYEQYF; DNA: TGTGCCAGCAGTTTGACTGCCCCTTCCTACGAGCAGTACTTC
J: TRBJ2-1; D: NA; V: TRBV6-2/TRBV6-3; size: once; CDR3: CASSYGLDNEQFF; DNA: TGTGCCAGCAGTTACGGCCTGGACAATGAGCAGTTCTTC
J: TRBJ2-5; D: TRBD2; V: TRBV18; size: NA; CDR3: CASSPGTSGAGETQYF; DNA: TGTGCCAGCTCACCCGGGACTAGCGGGGCGGGAGAGACCCAGTACTTC
J: TRBJ2-7; D: TRBD1; V: TRBV11-2; size: few; CDR3: CASSYSGTGVGWGQYF; DNA: TGTGCCAGCAGCTATTCCGGGACAGGGGTCGGTTGGGGGCAGTACTTC
J: TRBJ1-1; D: TRBD1; V: TRBV14; size: NA; CDR3: CASSLNRGRYTEAFF; DNA: TGTGCCAGCAGCCTCAACAGGGGGCGATACACTGAAGCTTTCTTT
J: TRBJ2-3; D: TRBD2; V: TRBV10-2; size: NA; CDR3: CASSWGLAGGRGDTQYF; DNA: TGCGCCAGCAGTTGGGGACTAGCGGGGGGCAGGGGAGATACGCAGTATTTT
J: TRBJ2-7; D: NA; V: TRBV28; size: NA; CDR3: CASSEAYEQYF; DNA: TGTGCCAGCAGTGAGGCATACGAGCAGTACTTC
J: TRBJ1-1; D: NA; V: TRBV5-1; size: NA; CDR3: CASSSSGMNTEAFF; DNA: TGCGCCAGCAGCTCCAGTGGTATGAACACTGAAGCTTTCTTT
J: TRBJ2-7; D: NA; V: TRBV15; size: NA; CDR3: CATSRDEGREQYF; DNA: TGTGCCACCAGCAGGGACGAGGGGAGGGAGCAGTACTTC
J: TRBJ2-7; D: TRBD2; V: TRBV4-1; size: NA; CDR3: CASSQWRLSSGRALVYEQYF; DNA: TGCGCCAGCAGCCAATGGAGGCTGTCTAGCGGGAGGGCCCTTGTCTACGAGCAGTACTTC
J: TRBJ1-1; D: TRBD1; V: TRBV25-1; size: once; CDR3: CASSEWEGTGGRVRAFF; DNA: TGTGCCAGCAGTGAATGGGAGGGAACAGGGGGCAGGGTTAGGGCTTTCTTT
J: TRBJ1-2; D: NA; V: TRBV7-3; size: NA; CDR3: CASSPLPTNYGYTF; DNA: TGTGCCAGCAGCCCCCTTCCTACTAACTATGGCTACACCTTC
J: TRBJ2-5; D: NA; V: TRBV15; size: NA; CDR3: CATSRDRLEETQYF; DNA: TGTGCCACCAGCAGAGATCGGCTAGAAGAGACCCAGTACTTC
J: TRBJ1-5; D: NA; V: TRBV7-9; size: NA; CDR3: CASSSRQDSNQPQHF; DNA: TGTGCCAGCAGCTCCAGACAGGATAGCAATCAGCCCCAGCATTTT
J: TRBJ2-3; D: TRBD2; V: TRBV5-1; size: NA; CDR3: CASRGTRQPTDTQYF; DNA: TGCGCCAGCAGGGGGACTAGGCAACCCACAGATACGCAGTATTTT
J: TRBJ2-2; D: TRBD1; V: TRBV6-4; size: few; CDR3: CASSDSTDRITGELFF; DNA: TGTGCCAGCAGTGACTCTACGGACAGGATCACCGGGGAGCTGTTTTTT
J: TRBJ1-4; D: TRBD1; V: TRBV6-5; size: NA; CDR3: CASSLTGGLGEKLFF; DNA: TGTGCCAGCAGTCTGACAGGGGGACTGGGGGAAAAACTGTTTTTT
J: TRBJ1-1; D: NA; V: TRBV18; size: NA; CDR3: CASSPQSLLVPNTEAFF; DNA: TGTGCCAGCTCACCACAATCGCTATTAGTCCCGAACACTGAAGCTTTCTTT